This is a list of T cell receptor beta chains from one sample in a study of Tregs in tolerant kidney transplant recipients. Only in-frame clones appear in the TCRdb table, and some are missing; sequencing was by immunoSEQ multiplex PCR. The sample yields roughly 46,000 clones, 91% seen once. Sequencing used Tregs from blood. The receptors were gathered from a human donor in good health. Both conserved end residues are part of each CDR3. The order of the fields is J gene, D gene, CDR3 length, clone size, V gene, CDR3 DNA, CDR3 protein. The D gene is left open where the match is weak. Only part of the rows carry a size: once, few, many, or a class if the clone is expanded.

TRBJ2-7 | TRBD1 | 14 | NA | TRBV19 | TGTGCCAGTAGCACGGGACAGGGTCCCTACGAGCAGTACTTC | CASSTGQGPYEQYF
TRBJ2-1 | TRBD2 | 19 | NA | TRBV9 | TGTGCCAGCAGCGTAGATCCTAGCGGGAGTCCCCTTTCCTACAATGAGCAGTTCTTC | CASSVDPSGSPLSYNEQFF
TRBJ2-3 | TRBD1 | 14 | once | TRBV6-1 | TGTGCCAGCAGTCGGACAGGCGGCACAGATACGCAGTATTTT | CASSRTGGTDTQYF
TRBJ1-1 | NA | 15 | NA | TRBV6-1 | TGTGCCAGCAGCGGAAGGACAGTTCTTAACACTGAAGCTTTCTTT | CASSGRTVLNTEAFF
TRBJ2-7 | NA | 15 | once | TRBV7-9 | TGTGCCAGCGGCTTTACGTCAGGGTACTCCTACGAGCAGTACTTC | CASGFTSGYSYEQYF
TRBJ1-1 | TRBD1 | 16 | NA | TRBV5-4 | TGTGCCAGCAGCTTGGTCAGGGGGCGCGGGAACACTGAAGCTTTCTTT | CASSLVRGRGNTEAFF
TRBJ1-2 | NA | 13 | NA | TRBV27 | TGTGCCAGCAGTCCATCGGGTCGAGGTGGCTACACCTTC | CASSPSGRGGYTF
TRBJ2-2 | NA | 13 | NA | TRBV5-1 | TGCGCCAGCAGCTTGGCCTTAGAGGGGGAGCTGTTTTTT | CASSLALEGELFF
TRBJ2-1 | TRBD1 | 14 | NA | TRBV10-1 | TGCGCCAGCAGCCGGACAGGGAGCGACAATGAGCAGTTCTTC | CASSRTGSDNEQFF
TRBJ2-6 | NA | 16 | few | TRBV10-3 | TGTGCCATCAGTGAGTCTGGCCCCTCTGGGGCCAACGTCCTGACTTTC | CAISESGPSGANVLTF
TRBJ1-5 | NA | 13 | NA | TRBV4-2 | TGTGCCAGCAGCCAAGTAAATCGAGGGATACAGCATTTT | CASSQVNRGIQHF
TRBJ2-3 | TRBD2 | 14 | NA | TRBV30 | TGTGCCTTTAATAGCGGGACAAACACAGATACGCAGTATTTT | CAFNSGTNTDTQYF
TRBJ1-5 | NA | 12 | NA | TRBV2 | TGTGCCATTAGGGGCGGCAATCAGCCCCAGCATTTT | CAIRGGNQPQHF
TRBJ2-1 | NA | 15 | NA | TRBV5-1 | TGCGCCAGCAGTCGTTTTCAGGGACGGATTAATGAGCAGTTCTTC | CASSRFQGRINEQFF
TRBJ2-3 | TRBD2 | 13 | NA | TRBV30 | TGTGCCTGGTCTAGCGGTAGCACAGATACGCAGTATTTT | CAWSSGSTDTQYF
TRBJ2-7 | TRBD2 | 15 | NA | TRBV9 | TGTGCCAGCAGCGTCGGGAGGGGAGGGTTGTACGAGCAGTACTTC | CASSVGRGGLYEQYF
TRBJ2-5 | NA | 12 | NA | TRBV19 | TGTGCCAGTAGTATAACGAGGGAGACCCAGTACTTC | CASSITRETQYF
TRBJ2-7 | TRBD2 | 14 | NA | TRBV4-2 | TGTGCCAGCAGCCAAGAGGGAGGGCCCTACGAGCAGTACTTC | CASSQEGGPYEQYF
TRBJ1-4 | NA | 15 | NA | TRBV11-2 | TGTGCCAGCAGCTTAGAGCGGGGATTTAATGAAAAACTGTTTTTT | CASSLERGFNEKLFF
TRBJ2-7 | NA | 15 | NA | TRBV6-1 | TGTGCCAGCAAAATTGACGTTTGGGGGATCGACGAGCAGTACTTC | CASKIDVWGIDEQYF
TRBJ1-5 | TRBD1 | 14 | NA | TRBV2 | TGTGCCAGCAGTGGATCAGGGGGCGATCAGCCCCAGCATTTT | CASSGSGGDQPQHF
TRBJ2-7 | NA | 15 | NA | TRBV4-1 | TGCGCCAGCAGCCAAGATAGGCAGAGGCTCTACGAGCAGTACTTC | CASSQDRQRLYEQYF
TRBJ2-1 | TRBD1 | 12 | NA | TRBV29-1 | TGCAGCGGCCAACAGGGGTACAATGAGCAGTTCTTC | CSGQQGYNEQFF
TRBJ2-7 | TRBD2 | 17 | NA | TRBV18 | TGTGCCAGCTCACCACCTTTCGGGGGGAATGGCTCCTACGAGCAGTACTTC | CASSPPFGGNGSYEQYF
TRBJ1-1 | NA | 14 | NA | TRBV11-2 | TGTGCCAGCACCGTGACGGTTTGGGACACTGAAGCTTTCTTT | CASTVTVWDTEAFF
TRBJ1-2 | TRBD1 | 16 | NA | TRBV10-3 | TGTGCCATCAGTGTGACCGGGACAGGAAATAACTATGGCTACACCTTC | CAISVTGTGNNYGYTF
TRBJ1-3 | NA | 16 | NA | TRBV10-3 | TGTGCCATCAGTGAGCTCGGGACATTTTCTGGAAACACCATATATTTT | CAISELGTFSGNTIYF
TRBJ1-2 | NA | 15 | NA | TRBV5-1 | TGCGCCAGCAGCTTGAACGCAGCAGTTGGAGATGGCTACACCTTC | CASSLNAAVGDGYTF
TRBJ2-5 | NA | 15 | NA | TRBV6-6 | TGTGCCAGCAGTAAACTAGTTGGAGGGGCGGAGACCCAGTACTTC | CASSKLVGGAETQYF
TRBJ2-1 | NA | 13 | few | TRBV6-6 | TGTGCCAGCAGCCCCCTAACGCGGGGTGAGCAGTTCTTC | CASSPLTRGEQFF
TRBJ2-7 | TRBD2 | 16 | NA | TRBV19 | TGTGCCAGTAGTATAGGGGGCGGGAGGGCCTCCTACGAGCAGTACTTC | CASSIGGGRASYEQYF
TRBJ2-3 | TRBD2 | 15 | NA | TRBV19 | TGTGCCAGTAGTATAATACTAGCGGATACAGATACGCAGTATTTT | CASSIILADTDTQYF
TRBJ2-1 | NA | 14 | few | TRBV19 | TGTGCCAGTAGTCGGAGTCCCCCCCACAATGAGCAGTTCTTC | CASSRSPPHNEQFF
TRBJ2-6 | NA | 14 | NA | TRBV13 | TGTGCCAGCAGCTTACTCTCTGGGGCCAACGTCCTGACTTTC | CASSLLSGANVLTF
TRBJ2-1 | TRBD1 | 15 | NA | TRBV6-6 | TGTGCCAGCAGCAAGGGACAGGGTTCCTACAATGAGCAGTTCTTC | CASSKGQGSYNEQFF
TRBJ2-5 | NA | 13 | NA | TRBV19 | TGTGCCAGTAGTGGCGGGCTGAGAGAGACCCAGTACTTC | CASSGGLRETQYF
TRBJ1-2 | NA | 14 | NA | TRBV21-1 | TGTGCCAGCAGCAAAGGGCAGGGGCTCTATGGCTACACCTTC | CASSKGQGLYGYTF
TRBJ2-5 | TRBD2 | 16 | NA | TRBV5-1 | TGCGCCAGCAGCTTGGGTGTGGCGGGAGAACGTGAGACCCAGTACTTC | CASSLGVAGERETQYF
TRBJ2-1 | NA | 15 | NA | TRBV5-8 | TGTGCCAGCATCGTCCCCGGCGCGTCCTACAATGAGCAGTTCTTC | CASIVPGASYNEQFF
TRBJ2-3 | NA | 15 | NA | TRBV7-9 | TGTGCCAGCAGTAAGGGGCTTCTCAGCACAGATACGCAGTATTTT | CASSKGLLSTDTQYF
TRBJ2-5 | NA | 15 | NA | TRBV7-2 | TGTGCCAGCAGCTTGGCCCGGCGGGCCGGAGGGACCCAGTACTTC | CASSLARRAGGTQYF
TRBJ2-2 | TRBD2 | 19 | once | TRBV5-1 | TGCGCCAGCAGCTTGGCCGCGACTAGCGGATATGCGAACACCGGGGAGCTGTTTTTT | CASSLAATSGYANTGELFF
TRBJ2-7 | TRBD2 | 12 | few | TRBV6-5 | TGTGCCAGCTCGACTAGCCGGTACGAGCAGTACTTC | CASSTSRYEQYF
TRBJ2-7 | NA | 16 | NA | TRBV18 | TGTGCCAGCTCACCACCGGTAAGGGGCGCCTCATACGAGCAGTACTTC | CASSPPVRGASYEQYF
TRBJ1-1 | TRBD1 | 17 | NA | TRBV7-8 | TGTGCCAGCAGCGGCCGACAGGGGGATAGGGGGAACACTGAAGCTTTCTTT | CASSGRQGDRGNTEAFF
TRBJ1-1 | NA | 13 | NA | TRBV18 | TGTGCCAGCTCACCTAGACAGAGCACTGAAGCTTTCTTT | CASSPRQSTEAFF
TRBJ1-1 | NA | 13 | NA | TRBV2 | TGTGCCAGCGGGGGTCAGGTGGGGACTGAAGCTTTCTTT | CASGGQVGTEAFF
TRBJ1-4 | NA | 15 | NA | TRBV2 | TGTGCCAGCAGTGAAGGGGGTAGGGGTTGGGAAAAACTGTTTTTT | CASSEGGRGWEKLFF
TRBJ2-1 | NA | 15 | NA | TRBV5-1 | TGCGCCAGCAGCTTGGGCGGGACCGCCTACAATGAGCAGTTCTTC | CASSLGGTAYNEQFF
TRBJ1-2 | TRBD1 | 14 | NA | TRBV4-2 | TGTGCCAGCAGCCAAGTAGACAGGGATGGCGGCTACACCTTC | CASSQVDRDGGYTF
TRBJ1-1 | TRBD1 | 15 | once | TRBV5-1 | TGCGCCAGCAGGGGGGACAGGGGTGAAGACACTGAAGCTTTCTTT | CASRGDRGEDTEAFF
TRBJ2-7 | NA | 12 | NA | TRBV6-1 | TGTGCCAGTCGGCTTGTATTCTACGAGCAGTACTTC | CASRLVFYEQYF
TRBJ2-2 | NA | 16 | NA | TRBV5-1 | TGCGCCAGCAGCCCGATTGGGGGTGGAAACACCGGGGAGCTGTTTTTT | CASSPIGGGNTGELFF
TRBJ2-1 | TRBD2 | 19 | once | TRBV10-1 | TGCGCCAGCAGTGGCCTGCGGACTAGCGGGAGGCATTCCTACAATGAGCAGTTCTTC | CASSGLRTSGRHSYNEQFF
TRBJ2-1 | NA | 12 | NA | TRBV6-5 | TGTGCCAGCAGTTCCCCTCCGGCTGAGCAGTTCTTC | CASSSPPAEQFF
TRBJ1-5 | NA | 17 | NA | TRBV19 | TGTGCCAGTACCCGAAGGATCACTGCGGATAGCAATCAGCCCCAGCATTTT | CASTRRITADSNQPQHF
TRBJ2-7 | NA | 17 | NA | TRBV27 | TGTGCCAGCAGTGCAGTTAACCACAGGGGACTGGACGGACTGCAGTACTTC | CASSAVNHRGLDGLQYF
TRBJ1-2 | NA | 12 | NA | TRBV29-1 | TGCAGCGCCCGACAGGAAAACTATGGCTACACCTTC | CSARQENYGYTF
TRBJ2-1 | NA | 16 | NA | TRBV4-2 | TGTGCCAGCAGCCGTACCGGGACTCCGGCCTACAATGAGCAGTTCTTC | CASSRTGTPAYNEQFF